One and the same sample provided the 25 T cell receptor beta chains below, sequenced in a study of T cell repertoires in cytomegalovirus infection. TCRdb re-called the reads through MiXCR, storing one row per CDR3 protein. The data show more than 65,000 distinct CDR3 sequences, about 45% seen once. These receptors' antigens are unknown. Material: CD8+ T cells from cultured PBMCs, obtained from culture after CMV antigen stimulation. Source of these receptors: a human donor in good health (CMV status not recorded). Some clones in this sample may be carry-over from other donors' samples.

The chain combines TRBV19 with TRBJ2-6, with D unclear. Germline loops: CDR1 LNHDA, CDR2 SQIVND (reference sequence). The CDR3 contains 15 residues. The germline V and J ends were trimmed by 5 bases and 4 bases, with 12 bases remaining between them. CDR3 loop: CASSAFNSGANVLTF. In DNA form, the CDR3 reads TGTGCCAGTAGTGCCTTTAACTCCGGGGCCAACGTCCTGACTTTC.

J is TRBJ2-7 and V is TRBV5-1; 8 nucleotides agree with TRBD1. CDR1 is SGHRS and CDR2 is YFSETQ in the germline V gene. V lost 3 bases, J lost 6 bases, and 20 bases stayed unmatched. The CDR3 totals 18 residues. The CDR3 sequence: CASSSGTGDQGSLAEQYF. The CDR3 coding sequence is TGCGCCAGCAGCTCCGGGACAGGAGACCAAGGGTCCTTAGCCGAGCAGTACTTC.

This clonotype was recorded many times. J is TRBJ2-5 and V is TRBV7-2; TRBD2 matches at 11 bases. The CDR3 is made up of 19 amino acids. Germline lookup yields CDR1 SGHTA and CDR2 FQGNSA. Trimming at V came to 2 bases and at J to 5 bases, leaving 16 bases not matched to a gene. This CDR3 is CASSLRVTSGRPEWETQYF. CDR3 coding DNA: TGTGCCAGCAGCTTAAGAGTAACTAGCGGGAGACCCGAATGGGAGACCCAGTACTTC.

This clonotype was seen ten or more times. CDR3 DNA sequence: TGTGCCAGCAGCTTAGTGACCCAGTATCGGAATGAGCAGTTCTTC. Translated: CASSLVTQYRNEQFF. The chain employs TRBV7-6 and TRBJ2-1; D gene uncertain. The V and J ends lost 1 base and 7 bases respectively, with 14 bases between them. Germline V gene lookup returns CDR1 SGHVS and CDR2 FNYEAQ. The CDR3 has 15 residues.

The CDR3 here is CASSLGLLNNEQFF. The CDR3, as DNA: TGCGCCAGCAGCCTTGGACTCCTTAACAATGAGCAGTTCTTC. V gene TRBV4-1 combines with J gene TRBJ2-1; D possibly corresponds to TRBD2 (5 bases). The V end was cut by 4 bases, the J end by 5 bases, with 12 bases between. This CDR3 comprises 14 residues. Germline V lookup: CDR1 MGHRA, CDR2 YSYEKL.

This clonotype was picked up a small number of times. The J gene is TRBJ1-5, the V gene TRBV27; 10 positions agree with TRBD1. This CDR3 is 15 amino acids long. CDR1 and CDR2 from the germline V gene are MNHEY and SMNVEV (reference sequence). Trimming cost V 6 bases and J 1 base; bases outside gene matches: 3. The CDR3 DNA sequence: TGTGCCAGCAGCCGGGGACAGGGGAGCAATCAGCCCCAGCATTTT. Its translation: CASSRGQGSNQPQHF.

Written as DNA, the CDR3 is TGTGCCAGCAGTGCGGGTGGGGCTGAAGCTTTCTTT. This encodes CASSAGGAEAFF. The rearrangement uses TRBV6-2 or TRBV6-3 and TRBJ1-1; D not resolved. The germline gives CDR1 MNHEY, CDR2 SVGEGT. This CDR3 is built from 12 residues. Trimming shortened V by 5 bases and J by 6 bases, and 10 bases separated the two germline ends.

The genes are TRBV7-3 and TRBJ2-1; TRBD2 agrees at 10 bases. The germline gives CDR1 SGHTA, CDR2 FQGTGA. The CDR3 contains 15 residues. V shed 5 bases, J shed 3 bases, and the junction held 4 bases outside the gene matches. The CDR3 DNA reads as TGTGCCAGCAGCGAGTCTAGCGGGAGCTACAATGAGCAGTTCTTC. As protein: CASSESSGSYNEQFF.

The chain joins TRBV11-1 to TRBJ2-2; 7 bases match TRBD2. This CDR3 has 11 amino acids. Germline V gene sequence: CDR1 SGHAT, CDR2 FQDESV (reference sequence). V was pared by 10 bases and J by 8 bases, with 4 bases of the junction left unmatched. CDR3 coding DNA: TGTGCCATCCAGCGGGGAGGGGAGCTGTTTTTT. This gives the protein CAIQRGGELFF.

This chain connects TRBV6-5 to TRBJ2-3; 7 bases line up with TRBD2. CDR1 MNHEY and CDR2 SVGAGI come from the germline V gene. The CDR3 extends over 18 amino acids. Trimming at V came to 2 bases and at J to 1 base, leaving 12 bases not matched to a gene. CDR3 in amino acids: CASSYRPSGWEGTDTQYF. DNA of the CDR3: TGTGCCAGCAGTTACCGGCCTAGCGGTTGGGAAGGCACAGATACGCAGTATTTT.

The CDR3 DNA is TGTGCCAGCAACGCAATGGGGGAGTCGGCTGGAAACACCATATATTTT. Its protein is CASNAMGESAGNTIYF. The chain couples TRBV7-4 to TRBJ1-3; D is possibly TRBD1 (5 bases). Per the germline V gene, CDR1 is SGHVT and CDR2 is SQSDAQ. Trimming took off 7 bases at V and 2 bases at J, with 18 bases between the two ends. The CDR3 runs to 16 residues.

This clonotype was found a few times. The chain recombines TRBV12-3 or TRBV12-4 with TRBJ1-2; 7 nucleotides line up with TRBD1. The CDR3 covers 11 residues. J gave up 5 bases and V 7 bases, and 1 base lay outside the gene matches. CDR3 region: CASTGGYGYTF. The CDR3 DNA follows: TGTGCCAGCACAGGGGGTTATGGCTACACCTTC.

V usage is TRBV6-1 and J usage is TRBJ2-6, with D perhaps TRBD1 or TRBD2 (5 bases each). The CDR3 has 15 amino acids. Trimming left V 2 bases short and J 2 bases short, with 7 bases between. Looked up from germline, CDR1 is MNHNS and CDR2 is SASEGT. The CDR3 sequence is CASSERGAGANVLTF. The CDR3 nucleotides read TGTGCCAGCAGTGAACGAGGGGCTGGGGCCAACGTCCTGACTTTC.

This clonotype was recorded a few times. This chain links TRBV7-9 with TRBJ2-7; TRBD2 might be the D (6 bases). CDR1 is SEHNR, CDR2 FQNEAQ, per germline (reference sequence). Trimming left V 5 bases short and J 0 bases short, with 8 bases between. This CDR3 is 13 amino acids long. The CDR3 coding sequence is TGTGCCAGCAGCCCTAGCGCCTCCTACGAGCAGTACTTC. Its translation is CASSPSASYEQYF. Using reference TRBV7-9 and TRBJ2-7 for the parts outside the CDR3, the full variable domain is DTGVSQNPRHKITKRGQNVTFRCDPISEHNRLYWYRQTLGQGPEFLTYFQNEAQLEKSRLLSDRFSAERPKGSFSTLEIQRTEQGDSAMYLCASSPSASYEQYFGPGTRLTVT.

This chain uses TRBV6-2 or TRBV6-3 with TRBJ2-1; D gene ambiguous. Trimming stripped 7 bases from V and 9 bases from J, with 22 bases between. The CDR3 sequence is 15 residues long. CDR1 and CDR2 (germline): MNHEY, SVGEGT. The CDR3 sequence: CASTPFVGLYVEQFF. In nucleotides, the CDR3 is TGTGCCAGCACCCCCTTCGTTGGGCTCTACGTTGAGCAGTTCTTC.

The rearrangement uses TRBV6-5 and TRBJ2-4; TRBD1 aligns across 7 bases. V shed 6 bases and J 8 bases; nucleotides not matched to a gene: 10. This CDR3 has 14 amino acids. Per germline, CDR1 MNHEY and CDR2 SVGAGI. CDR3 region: CASRPDREMDIQYF. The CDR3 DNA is TGTGCCAGCAGGCCCGACAGGGAGATGGACATTCAGTACTTC.

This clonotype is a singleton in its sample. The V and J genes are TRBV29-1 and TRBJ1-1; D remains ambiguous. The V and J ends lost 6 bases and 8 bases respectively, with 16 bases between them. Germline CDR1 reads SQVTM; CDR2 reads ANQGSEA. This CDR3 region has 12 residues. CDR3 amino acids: CSVTLGRVEAFF. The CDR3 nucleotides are TGCAGCGTGACTCTCGGGCGGGTGGAAGCTTTCTTT.

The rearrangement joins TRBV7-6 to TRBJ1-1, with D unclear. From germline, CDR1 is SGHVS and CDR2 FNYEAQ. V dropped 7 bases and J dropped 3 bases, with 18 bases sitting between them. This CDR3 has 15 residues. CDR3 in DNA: TGTGCCAGCACCCCTTTTATTAGCAGCCACACTGAAGCTTTCTTT. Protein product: CASTPFISSHTEAFF. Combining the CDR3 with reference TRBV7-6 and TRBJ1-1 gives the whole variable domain GAGVSQSPRYKVTKRGQDVALRCDPISGHVSLYWYRQALGQGPEFLTYFNYEAQQDKSGLPNDRFSAERPEGSISTLTIQRTEQRDSAMYRCASTPFISSHTEAFFGQGTRLTVV.

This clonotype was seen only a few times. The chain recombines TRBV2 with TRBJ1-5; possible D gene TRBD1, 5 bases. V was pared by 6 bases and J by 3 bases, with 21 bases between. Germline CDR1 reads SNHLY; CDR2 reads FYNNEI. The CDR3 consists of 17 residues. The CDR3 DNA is TGTGCCAGCAGAAGCATGGTGAAGGGGATCGACAATCAGCCCCAGCATTTT. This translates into CASRSMVKGIDNQPQHF.

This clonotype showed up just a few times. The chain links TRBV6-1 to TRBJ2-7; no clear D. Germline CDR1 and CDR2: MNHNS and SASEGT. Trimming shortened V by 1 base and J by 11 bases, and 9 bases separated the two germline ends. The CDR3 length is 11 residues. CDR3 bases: TGTGCCAGCAGTGAAGGGGCGTATGAGTACTTC. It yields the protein CASSEGAYEYF.

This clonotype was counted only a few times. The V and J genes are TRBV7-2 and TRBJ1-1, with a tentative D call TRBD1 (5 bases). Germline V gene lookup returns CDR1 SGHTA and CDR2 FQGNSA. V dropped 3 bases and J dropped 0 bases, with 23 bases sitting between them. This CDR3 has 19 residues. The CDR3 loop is CASSLGEEKGIWVNTEAFF. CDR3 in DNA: TGTGCCAGCAGCTTGGGGGAAGAGAAGGGAATTTGGGTGAACACTGAAGCTTTCTTT.

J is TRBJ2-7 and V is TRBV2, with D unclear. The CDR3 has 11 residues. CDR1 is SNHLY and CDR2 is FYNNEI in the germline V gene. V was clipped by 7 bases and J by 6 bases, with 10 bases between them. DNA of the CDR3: TGTGCCAGCACCCAGTCCGCCGAGCAGTACTTC. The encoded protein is CASTQSAEQYF.

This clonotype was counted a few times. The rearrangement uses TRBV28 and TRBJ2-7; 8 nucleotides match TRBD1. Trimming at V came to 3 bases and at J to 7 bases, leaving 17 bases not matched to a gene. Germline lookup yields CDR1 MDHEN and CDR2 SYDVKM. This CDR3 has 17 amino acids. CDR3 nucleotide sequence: TGTGCCAGCAGTTTTTTTTCGCGAGGGACAGGCTGGGGGGAGCAGTACTTC. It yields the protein CASSFFSRGTGWGEQYF.

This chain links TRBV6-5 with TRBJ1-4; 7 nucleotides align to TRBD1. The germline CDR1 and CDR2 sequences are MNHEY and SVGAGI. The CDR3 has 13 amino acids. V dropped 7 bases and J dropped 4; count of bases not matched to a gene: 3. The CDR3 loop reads CASTGQINEKLFF. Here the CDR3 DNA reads TGTGCCAGCACGGGACAGATTAATGAAAAACTGTTTTTT.

The CDR3 DNA reads TGTGCCAGCAGCTTAGAATGGGGGGACACTGAAGCTTTCTTT. As protein: CASSLEWGDTEAFF. The chain is built from TRBV7-6 and TRBJ1-1, with D possibly matching TRBD1 (5 bases). There are 14 residues in the CDR3. In germline, CDR1 is SGHVS, CDR2 FNYEAQ. Trimming cost V 1 base and J 3 bases, with 9 bases left between them.